The rows below give T cell receptor beta chains drawn from one sample of a study of OX40 agonist ivuxolimab in advanced cancers. Measured with immunoSEQ multiplex PCR; TCRdb has only the in-frame clones, and not every one. The sample includes tens of thousands of clones, about 92% of them seen just once. The sequencing used CD4+ or CD8+ T cells sorted from blood, collected in a trial of the OX40 agonist ivuxolimab. The receptors were gathered from an adult with an advanced solid tumor such as melanoma, head and neck, liver or kidney cancer. Both conserved end residues are part of each CDR3. D genes are given only for firm matches. Rows give clone size only sometimes, using once, few, many, or a class for an expanded clone.

j_call clone_size d_call v_call cdr3_nt cdr3_aa
TRBJ1-5 - TRBD1 TRBV13 TGTGCCAGCAGCTTAAGAAGGGGGACAGGGGGCAATCAGCCCCAGCATTTT CASSLRRGTGGNQPQHF
TRBJ1-6 - - TRBV27 TGTGCCAGCAGCCCTGGACAGTTCTCACCCCTCCACTTT CASSPGQFSPLHF
TRBJ1-4 - - TRBV6-1 TGTGCCAGCAGTGAAGTTTTGGGGGGCAATGAAAAACTGTTTTTT CASSEVLGGNEKLFF
TRBJ2-2 - - TRBV5-1 TGCGCCAGCAGCTTCAGATTACAGCAAACCGGGGAGCTGTTTTTT CASSFRLQQTGELFF
TRBJ2-4 - - TRBV19 TGTGCCAGTAGTCCTGGGCCCATGGATCAGTACTTC CASSPGPMDQYF
TRBJ2-3 - TRBD2 TRBV7-2 TGTGCCAGCAGCTTCGGACTAGCGGGAGACACTGACACAGATACGCAGTATTTT CASSFGLAGDTDTDTQYF
TRBJ2-7 - - TRBV30 TGTGCCTGGGGCCAGGTGAGCGGATCCTACGAGCAGTACTTC CAWGQVSGSYEQYF
TRBJ2-1 - TRBD2 TRBV4-1 TGCGCCAGCAGCCAAACGATGACCGGGACTAGCGGGGACAATGAGCAGTTCTTC CASSQTMTGTSGDNEQFF
TRBJ2-2 - - TRBV30 TGTGCCTGTCAGTGGGGAAACCGCTTCATGGTGGTCACCGGGGAGCTGTTTTTT CACQWGNRFMVVTGELFF
TRBJ2-1 - - TRBV5-1 TGCGCCAGCAGCCTAAGTCAGAGCTCCTACAATGAGCAGTTCTTC CASSLSQSSYNEQFF
TRBJ1-3 - TRBD1 TRBV6-5 TGTGCCAGCAGCCGGACAGGGGACGGTGGAAACACCATATATTTT CASSRTGDGGNTIYF
TRBJ2-1 - TRBD2 TRBV4-2 TGTGCCAGCAGCCAAGCCAGCGGGGTCGGCAATGAGCAGTTCTTC CASSQASGVGNEQFF
TRBJ2-1 once TRBD1 TRBV6-4 TGTGCCAGCAGTACAGGGGTAGGTGAGCAGTTCTTC CASSTGVGEQFF
TRBJ1-2 few TRBD1 TRBV5-4 TGTGCCGGAGCTTGGGACAGGAGCTATGGCTACACCTTC CAGAWDRSYGYTF
TRBJ2-3 few TRBD1 TRBV5-1 TGCGCCAGCAGTAGGGGACAGGGAGCAGATACGCAGTATTTT CASSRGQGADTQYF
TRBJ1-5 - TRBD1 TRBV5-6 TGTGCCAGCAGCTCTCTTGACAGGGAGAATCAGCCCCAGCATTTT CASSSLDRENQPQHF